This is a list of T cell receptor beta chains from one sample in a study of cytomegalovirus exposure and HLA in healthy donors. Libraries were prepared by immunoSEQ multiplex PCR; TCRdb keeps only in-frame clonotypes and omits some of them. The profile shows roughly 140,000 clones, 80% of them singletons. The material sequenced was PBMCs. Receptors originate from a man in his forties in good health and CMV-seronegative. Both conserved end residues are part of each CDR3. The D gene is left open where the match is weak. For some rows the clone size is stated as once, few or many, or as a class when expanded; others skip it.

size,D,J,V,CDR3,DNA
-,TRBD2,TRBJ2-1,TRBV19,CASSSPSGGSWNEQFF,TGTGCCAGTAGCAGCCCCAGCGGGGGGAGTTGGAATGAGCAGTTCTTC
-,-,TRBJ1-6,TRBV10-3,CAIARQPGDSPLHF,TGTGCCATCGCTAGACAACCCGGGGATTCACCCCTCCACTTT
-,-,TRBJ2-1,TRBV18,CASSPGQSHVEQFF,TGTGCCAGCTCACCAGGGCAGTCACACGTGGAGCAGTTCTTC
-,TRBD1,TRBJ1-5,TRBV6-4,CASSDQPLKGAAQPQHF,TGTGCCAGCAGTGACCAGCCCCTGAAGGGGGCGGCGCAGCCCCAGCATTTT
once,TRBD2,TRBJ2-7,TRBV9,CASSPRLAGDSYEQYF,TGTGCCAGCAGCCCCCGACTAGCGGGGGACTCCTACGAGCAGTACTTC
-,-,TRBJ1-1,TRBV28,CASSPGGYRSMNTEAFF,TGTGCCAGCAGTCCAGGAGGGTACAGGTCAATGAACACTGAAGCTTTCTTT
-,TRBD1,TRBJ2-7,TRBV5-1,CASRQQGPNSYEQYF,TGCGCCAGCAGACAACAGGGGCCCAACTCCTACGAGCAGTACTTC
few,TRBD2,TRBJ2-3,TRBV6-6,CASSYLIAGATDTQYF,TGTGCCAGCAGTTACCTAATAGCGGGGGCCACAGATACGCAGTATTTT
few,-,TRBJ1-2,TRBV6-1,CASTPSPPAGGYTF,TGTGCCAGCACCCCAAGCCCCCCCGCAGGTGGCTACACCTTC
-,-,TRBJ1-1,TRBV18,CASSPPWGGNTEAFF,TGTGCCAGCTCACCACCGTGGGGGGGGAACACTGAAGCTTTCTTT
-,TRBD2,TRBJ2-5,TRBV5-1,CASSLGERGGLETQYF,TGCGCCAGCAGCCTCGGGGAGCGGGGGGGTTTAGAGACCCAGTACTTC
few,-,TRBJ1-5,TRBV6-5,CASRRPGPQHF,TGTGCCAGCAGGCGTCCAGGGCCCCAGCATTTT
-,-,TRBJ1-5,TRBV4-1,CASSDPKAGNSNQPQHF,TGCGCCAGCAGCGACCCCAAGGCCGGGAATAGCAATCAGCCCCAGCATTTT
-,-,TRBJ2-5,TRBV13,CASSPPQGGETQYF,TGTGCCAGCAGCCCCCCCCAGGGTGGAGAGACCCAGTACTTC
-,TRBD2,TRBJ2-3,TRBV27,CASSPKGLAGPLDTQYF,TGTGCCAGCAGTCCCAAGGGACTAGCGGGGCCCCTGGATACGCAGTATTTT
-,-,TRBJ2-5,TRBV5-4,CASSAGQREETQYF,TGTGCCAGCAGCGCGGGACAGAGAGAAGAGACCCAGTACTTC
-,-,TRBJ1-1,TRBV18,CASSPTRNTEAFF,TGTGCCAGCTCACCTACACGGAACACTGAAGCTTTCTTT
few,TRBD1,TRBJ1-1,TRBV27,CASSLTGGNTEAFF,TGTGCCAGCAGTTTGACAGGGGGCAACACTGAAGCTTTCTTT
-,-,TRBJ2-5,TRBV7-2,CASSLAIGRGLAPQETQYF,TGTGCCAGCAGCTTAGCTATTGGGCGGGGCCTAGCACCACAAGAGACCCAGTACTTC
few,-,TRBJ1-6,TRBV5-4,CASRPSGYNSPLHF,TGTGCCAGCAGGCCCTCGGGGTATAATTCACCCCTCCACTTT
-,-,TRBJ2-5,TRBV19,CASRDRTLETQYF,TGTGCCAGTAGAGATAGGACATTAGAGACCCAGTACTTC
-,-,TRBJ2-7,TRBV5-1,CASSSTGDYEQYF,TGCGCCAGCAGCTCCACAGGAGACTACGAGCAGTACTTC